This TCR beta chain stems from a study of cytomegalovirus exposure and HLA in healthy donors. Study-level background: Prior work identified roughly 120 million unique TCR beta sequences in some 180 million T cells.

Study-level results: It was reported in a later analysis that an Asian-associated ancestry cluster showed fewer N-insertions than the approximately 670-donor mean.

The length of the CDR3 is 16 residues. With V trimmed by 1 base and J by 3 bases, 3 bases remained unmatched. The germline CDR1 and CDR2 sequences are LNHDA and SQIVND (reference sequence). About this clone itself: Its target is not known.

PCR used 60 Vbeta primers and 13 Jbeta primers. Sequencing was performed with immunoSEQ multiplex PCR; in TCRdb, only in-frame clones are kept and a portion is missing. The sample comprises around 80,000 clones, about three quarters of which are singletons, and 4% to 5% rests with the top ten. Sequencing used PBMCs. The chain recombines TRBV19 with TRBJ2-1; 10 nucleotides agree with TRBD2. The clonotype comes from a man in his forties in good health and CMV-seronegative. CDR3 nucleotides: TGTGCCAGTAGTATAGGGACTAGCGGACTCTACAATGAGCAGTTCTTC. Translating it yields CASSIGTSGLYNEQFF.